The rows below give T cell receptor beta chains drawn from one sample of a study of cytomegalovirus exposure and HLA in healthy donors. Assay used: immunoSEQ multiplex PCR; TCRdb lists only in-frame clones, some missing. The sample lists some 76,000 clones, around 94% occurring once. Input material: PBMCs. These receptors were collected from a woman aged 18-29 years in good health and CMV-seronegative. CDR3s include the opening cysteine and the closing phenylalanine or tryptophan. A D gene is named only where the DNA matches it firmly.

v_gene	j_gene	d_gene	CDR3aa	CDR3nt
TRBV5-1	TRBJ2-5	NA	CASSLAETQYF	TGCGCCAGCAGCTTGGCTGAGACCCAGTACTTC
TRBV6-5	TRBJ2-1	NA	CASTLDGAYNEQFF	TGTGCCAGCACCCTTGACGGGGCCTACAATGAGCAGTTCTTC
TRBV2	TRBJ2-7	TRBD2	CASRRVAGGSYEQYF	TGTGCCAGCAGGAGGGTAGCGGGAGGTAGCTACGAGCAGTACTTC
TRBV7-7	TRBJ2-7	TRBD1	CASSQGQGTTYEQYF	TGTGCTAGCAGCCAGGGACAGGGGACCACCTACGAGCAGTACTTC
TRBV10-3	TRBJ1-5	NA	CAISESGTIINQPQHF	TGTGCCATCAGTGAGTCTGGGACTATCATAAATCAGCCCCAGCATTTT
TRBV19	TRBJ2-5	TRBD2	CASSATSGSRETQYF	TGTGCCAGTAGTGCGACTAGCGGGAGCAGGGAGACCCAGTACTTC
TRBV20-1	TRBJ1-2	NA	CSSDYGYTF	TGCAGTTCCGACTATGGCTACACCTTC
TRBV6-5	TRBJ2-2	NA	CASSLFGANTGELFF	TGTGCCAGCAGCCTATTTGGAGCGAACACCGGGGAGCTGTTTTTT
TRBV30	TRBJ1-1	NA	CAWRQGNTEAFF	TGTGCCTGGAGACAGGGTAACACTGAAGCTTTCTTT
TRBV6-6	TRBJ2-7	NA	CASTPGQGGSYEQYF	TGTGCCAGCACACCTGGACAGGGAGGGTCCTACGAGCAGTACTTC
TRBV11-2	TRBJ1-5	TRBD1	CASSRGTGAQPQHF	TGTGCCAGCAGCCGGGGGACAGGGGCTCAGCCCCAGCATTTT
TRBV28	TRBJ2-7	NA	CASSFSGRTYEQYF	TGTGCCAGCAGTTTTAGCGGACGAACCTACGAGCAGTACTTC
TRBV28	TRBJ1-5	NA	CASIKHDSNQPQHF	TGTGCCAGCATCAAACACGATAGCAATCAGCCCCAGCATTTT